The source of this T cell receptor beta chain is a study of blood T cell repertoires in COVID-19. In the study overall: Collection of acute and convalescent COVID-19 samples took place in the United States, Italy and Spain.

Data came from immunoSEQ multiplex PCR; TCRdb stores just in-frame clones and leaves some out. The repertoire holds some 25,000 clones, almost 90% seen once, with 6% to 9.5% in the top ten. CDR1 SNHLY and CDR2 FYNNEI come from the germline V gene. This CDR3 is 14 amino acids long. After removal of 5 bases from V and 2 bases from J, the junction contained 5 bases not matched to a gene. Sequencing was done on a sample of peripheral blood. The source of this sequence is a human donor in a cohort sampled during active COVID-19. The genes are TRBV2 and TRBJ2-7; 8 nucleotides line up with TRBD1. The chain's CDR3 is CASSPGRGPYEQYF. As DNA, the CDR3 is TGTGCCAGCAGTCCCGGCAGGGGGCCCTACGAGCAGTACTTC.